The following is a T cell receptor (beta chain) sequence with its context. No antigen is known for it. The data derive from a study of T-cell reconstitution after alpha-beta-depleted transplantation in children. Study outcomes and limitations: Newly produced T cells mostly accounted for T-cell counts and diversity one year post-transplant. Day-60 TCRbeta diversity that was high in some patients was derived from surviving recipient T cells and thymic progenitors. At around two months after transplant, the alpha-beta T cells were reportedly derived from several hundred expanded clones that came from non-depleted graft cells.

Researchers prepared the TCRbeta library using unique molecular identifiers, the study reports. TCRdb redid the calling of the PCR reads with MiXCR, one entry per CDR3 protein. The sample gives around 180,000 distinct CDR3 sequences, around 10% of which show up once; roughly 13% is in the top ten. The V and J ends lost 8 bases and 3 bases respectively, with 11 bases between them. Germline CDR1 GTSNPN, CDR2 SVGIG (reference sequence). This CDR3 comprises 12 residues. Specimen: PBMCs, collected before TCRalphabeta/CD19-depleted stem cell transplant. The chain joins TRBV30 to TRBJ2-1; D remains unclear. This receptor was obtained from a boy younger than 10 with acute myeloid leukemia, due to receive a stem cell transplant. The CDR3 protein is CAHGLGYNEQFF. The DNA for the CDR3 is TGTGCCCATGGCCTGGGCTACAATGAGCAGTTCTTC.